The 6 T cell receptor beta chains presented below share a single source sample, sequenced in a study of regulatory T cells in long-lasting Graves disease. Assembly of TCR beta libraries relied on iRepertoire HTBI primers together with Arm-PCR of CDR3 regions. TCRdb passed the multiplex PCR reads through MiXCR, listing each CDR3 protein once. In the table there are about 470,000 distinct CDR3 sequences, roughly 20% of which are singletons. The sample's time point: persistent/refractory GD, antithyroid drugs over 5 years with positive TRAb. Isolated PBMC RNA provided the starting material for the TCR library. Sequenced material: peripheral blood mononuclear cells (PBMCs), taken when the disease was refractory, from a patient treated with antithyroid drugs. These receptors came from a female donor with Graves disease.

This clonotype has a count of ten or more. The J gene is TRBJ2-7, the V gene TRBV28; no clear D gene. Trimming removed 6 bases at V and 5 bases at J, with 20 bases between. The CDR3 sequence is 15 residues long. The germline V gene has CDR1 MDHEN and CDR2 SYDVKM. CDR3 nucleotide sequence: TGTGCCAGCAGCACCGAGACCAAAGGGTCGGACGAGCAGTACTTC. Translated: CASSTETKGSDEQYF.

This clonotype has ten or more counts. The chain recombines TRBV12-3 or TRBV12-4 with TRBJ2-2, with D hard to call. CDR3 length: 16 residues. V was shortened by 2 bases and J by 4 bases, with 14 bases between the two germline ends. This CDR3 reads CASSLWVGRSTGELFF. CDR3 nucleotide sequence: TGTGCCAGCAGTTTATGGGTCGGAAGAAGCACCGGGGAGCTGTTTTTT.

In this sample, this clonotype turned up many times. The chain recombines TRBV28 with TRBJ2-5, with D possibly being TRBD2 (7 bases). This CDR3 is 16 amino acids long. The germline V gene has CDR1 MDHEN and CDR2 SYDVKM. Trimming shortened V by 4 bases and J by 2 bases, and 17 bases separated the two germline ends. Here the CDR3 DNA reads TGTGCCAGCAGTTCCCCCCCGGGGGGCTGGCAAGAGACCCAGTACTTC. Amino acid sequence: CASSSPPGGWQETQYF.

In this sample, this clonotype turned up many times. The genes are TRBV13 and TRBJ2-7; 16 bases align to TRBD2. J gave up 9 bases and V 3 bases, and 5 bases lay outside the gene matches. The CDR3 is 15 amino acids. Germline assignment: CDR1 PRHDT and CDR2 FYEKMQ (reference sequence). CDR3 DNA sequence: TGTGCCAGCAGCTTCGGGACTAGCGGGAGGGCCTTGCAGTACTTC. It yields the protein CASSFGTSGRALQYF.

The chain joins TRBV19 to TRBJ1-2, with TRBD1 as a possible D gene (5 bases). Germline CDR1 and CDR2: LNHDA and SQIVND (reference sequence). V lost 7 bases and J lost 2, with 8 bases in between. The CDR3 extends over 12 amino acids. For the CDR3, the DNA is TGTGCCAGTATGGCAGGGAACTATGGCTACACCTTC. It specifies CASMAGNYGYTF.

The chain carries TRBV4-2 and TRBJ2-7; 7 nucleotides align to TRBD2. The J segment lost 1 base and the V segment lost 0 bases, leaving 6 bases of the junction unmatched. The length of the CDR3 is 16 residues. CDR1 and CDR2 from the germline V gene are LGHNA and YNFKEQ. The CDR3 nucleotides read TGTGCCAGCAGCCAAGAGGCGGGAGTGGGGTCCTACGAGCAGTACTTC. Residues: CASSQEAGVGSYEQYF.